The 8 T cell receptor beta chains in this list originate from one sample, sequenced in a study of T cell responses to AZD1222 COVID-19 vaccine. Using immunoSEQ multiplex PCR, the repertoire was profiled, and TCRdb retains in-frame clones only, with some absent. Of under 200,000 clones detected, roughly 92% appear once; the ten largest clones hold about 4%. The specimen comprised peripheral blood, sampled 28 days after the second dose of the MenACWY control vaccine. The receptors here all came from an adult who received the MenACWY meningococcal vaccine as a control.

This CDR3 reads CAWSRGTSGNTIYF. CDR3 bases: TGTGCCTGGAGTCGGGGGACCTCTGGAAACACCATATATTTT. The rearrangement links TRBV30 to TRBJ1-3; the D gene is possibly TRBD1 (5 bases). Per the germline V gene, CDR1 is GTSNPN and CDR2 is SVGIG (reference sequence). The CDR3 covers 14 residues. Trimming took off 2 bases at V and 0 bases at J, with 8 bases between the two ends.

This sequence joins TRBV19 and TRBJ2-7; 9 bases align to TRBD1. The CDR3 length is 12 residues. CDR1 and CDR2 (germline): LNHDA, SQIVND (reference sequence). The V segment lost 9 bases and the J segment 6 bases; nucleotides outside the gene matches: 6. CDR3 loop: CASNRGQGEQYF. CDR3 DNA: TGTGCCAGCAACAGGGGGCAGGGCGAGCAGTACTTC.

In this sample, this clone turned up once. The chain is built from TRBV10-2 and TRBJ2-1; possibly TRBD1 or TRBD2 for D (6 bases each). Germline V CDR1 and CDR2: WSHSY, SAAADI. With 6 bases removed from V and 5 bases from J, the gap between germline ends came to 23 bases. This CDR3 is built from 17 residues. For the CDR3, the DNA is TGCGCCAGCAGCCAGCTTGGGGGGCGCGGTATACACAATGAGCAGTTCTTC. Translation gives CASSQLGGRGIHNEQFF.

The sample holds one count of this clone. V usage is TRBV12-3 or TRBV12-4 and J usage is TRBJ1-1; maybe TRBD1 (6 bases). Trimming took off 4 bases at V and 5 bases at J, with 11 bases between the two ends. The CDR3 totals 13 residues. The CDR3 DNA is TGTGCCAGCAGTTCCGGGGGGCGTACTGAAGCTTTCTTT. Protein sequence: CASSSGGRTEAFF.

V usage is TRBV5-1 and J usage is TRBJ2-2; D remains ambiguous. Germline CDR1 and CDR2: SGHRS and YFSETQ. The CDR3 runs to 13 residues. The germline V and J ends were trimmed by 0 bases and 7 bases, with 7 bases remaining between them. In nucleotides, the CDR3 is TGCGCCAGCAGCTTGGATCTCGTCGGGGAGCTGTTTTTT. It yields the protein CASSLDLVGELFF.

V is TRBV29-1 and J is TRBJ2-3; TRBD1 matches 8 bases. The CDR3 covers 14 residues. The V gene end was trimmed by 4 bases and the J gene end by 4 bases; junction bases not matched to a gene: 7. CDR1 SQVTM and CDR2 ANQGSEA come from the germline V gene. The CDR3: CSVGARGQADTQYF. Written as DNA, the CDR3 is TGCAGCGTTGGGGCCCGGGGACAGGCAGATACGCAGTATTTT.

CDR3 region: CASSHGQQSNQPQHF. The CDR3 region has the DNA TGTGCCAGCAGCCACGGACAGCAGAGCAATCAGCCCCAGCATTTT. This chain connects TRBV3-1 (or the pseudogene TRBV3-2) to TRBJ1-5; D is possibly TRBD1 (6 bases). The CDR3 loop spans 15 amino acids. Germline values: CDR1 LGHDT, CDR2 YNNKEL (reference sequence). V lost 3 bases and J lost 1, with 10 bases in between.

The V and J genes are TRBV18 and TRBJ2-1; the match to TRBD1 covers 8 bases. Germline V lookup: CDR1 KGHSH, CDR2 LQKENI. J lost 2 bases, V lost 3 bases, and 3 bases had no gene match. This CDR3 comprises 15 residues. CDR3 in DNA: TGTGCCAGCTCACCCCAGGGGGCGACCTACAATGAGCAGTTCTTC. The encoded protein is CASSPQGATYNEQFF.